This is a list of T cell receptor beta chains from one sample in a study of sequential checkpoint blockade in melanoma. Data came from immunoSEQ multiplex PCR; TCRdb stores just in-frame clones and leaves some out. The sample shows some 14,000 clones, 82% of them seen only once. Source: CD8+ T cells sorted from blood (inferred from file names), taken from a patient given nivolumab and ipilimumab in sequence. Receptor source: a human donor with melanoma. Each CDR3 is given with its conserved first and last residue. A D gene is named only where the DNA matches it firmly. Only part of the rows carry a size: once, few, many, or a class if the clone is expanded.

clone_size: -; d_call: TRBD2; j_call: TRBJ2-5; v_call: TRBV4-1; cdr3_nt: TGCGCCAGCAGCCAAGGGGAGGGCCTAGGGGAGACCCAGTACTTC; cdr3_aa: CASSQGEGLGETQYF
clone_size: -; d_call: -; j_call: TRBJ2-7; v_call: TRBV4-3; cdr3_nt: TGCGCCAGCAGCCAGGGGACTGACTACTACGAGCAGTACTTC; cdr3_aa: CASSQGTDYYEQYF
clone_size: -; d_call: TRBD1; j_call: TRBJ2-5; v_call: TRBV7-3; cdr3_nt: TGTGCCAGCAGCTCGACAGGGGAAGAGACCCAGTACTTC; cdr3_aa: CASSSTGEETQYF
clone_size: once; d_call: TRBD2; j_call: TRBJ2-7; v_call: TRBV2; cdr3_nt: TGTGCTGCCGGGGGAGGGCGGGGGTACTCCTACGAGCAGTACTTC; cdr3_aa: CAAGGGRGYSYEQYF
clone_size: once; d_call: -; j_call: TRBJ1-5; v_call: TRBV9; cdr3_nt: TGTGCCAGCAGCGTTCATATGGACAATAGCAATCAGCCCCAGCATTTT; cdr3_aa: CASSVHMDNSNQPQHF
clone_size: -; d_call: -; j_call: TRBJ2-7; v_call: TRBV4-3; cdr3_nt: TGCGCCAGCAGCCAGGGGATTGACTACTACGAGCAGTACTTC; cdr3_aa: CASSQGIDYYEQYF
clone_size: -; d_call: -; j_call: TRBJ2-7; v_call: TRBV27; cdr3_nt: TGTGCCAGCAGGAGGGAACTTGGCGAGCAGTACTTC; cdr3_aa: CASRRELGEQYF
clone_size: -; d_call: TRBD1; j_call: TRBJ1-5; v_call: TRBV9; cdr3_nt: TGTGCCACCCCGGTTGGACAGGGGATAAATCAGCCCCAGCATTTT; cdr3_aa: CATPVGQGINQPQHF
clone_size: once; d_call: TRBD1; j_call: TRBJ1-6; v_call: TRBV15; cdr3_nt: TGTGCCACCAGCAGGTCCGGGACAGCTAATTCACCCCTCCACTTT; cdr3_aa: CATSRSGTANSPLHF
clone_size: -; d_call: TRBD2; j_call: TRBJ2-5; v_call: TRBV9; cdr3_nt: TGTGCCAGCAGCGCCAGCGGGAGGCCTCAAGAGACCCAGTACTTC; cdr3_aa: CASSASGRPQETQYF
clone_size: -; d_call: TRBD1; j_call: TRBJ1-1; v_call: TRBV27; cdr3_nt: TGTGCCAGCAGTCCCAAGACAGGGTCCACTGAAGCTTTCTTT; cdr3_aa: CASSPKTGSTEAFF
clone_size: once; d_call: TRBD2; j_call: TRBJ2-1; v_call: TRBV29-1; cdr3_nt: TGCAGCGCCCGGACGGGGACTATGGACAATGAGCAGTTCTTC; cdr3_aa: CSARTGTMDNEQFF
clone_size: -; d_call: TRBD1; j_call: TRBJ2-7; v_call: TRBV9; cdr3_nt: TGTGCCAGCAGCGAAGGGGGCGGACAGGGGGCCTACGAGCAGTACTTC; cdr3_aa: CASSEGGGQGAYEQYF
clone_size: -; d_call: -; j_call: TRBJ1-4; v_call: TRBV18; cdr3_nt: TGTGCCAGCTCACCAGACCACGATTACTATAATGAAAAACTGTTTTTT; cdr3_aa: CASSPDHDYYNEKLFF
clone_size: -; d_call: TRBD2; j_call: TRBJ2-5; v_call: TRBV13; cdr3_nt: TGTGCCAGCAGCCCTGGGGGGGAAGAGACCCAGTACTTC; cdr3_aa: CASSPGGEETQYF
clone_size: few; d_call: TRBD1; j_call: TRBJ2-7; v_call: TRBV6-6; cdr3_nt: TGTGCCAGCAGTGGTTCGGGACAGAACTTGGCCGAGCAGTACTTC; cdr3_aa: CASSGSGQNLAEQYF
clone_size: -; d_call: -; j_call: TRBJ2-7; v_call: TRBV29-1; cdr3_nt: TGCAGCGTTGTCGGGAGTTCCGGTTACGAGCAGTACTTC; cdr3_aa: CSVVGSSGYEQYF
clone_size: -; d_call: -; j_call: TRBJ2-5; v_call: TRBV7-3; cdr3_nt: TGTGCCAGCAGCTTAGGGGGGGGCAGCAGCCAAGAGACCCAGTACTTC; cdr3_aa: CASSLGGGSSQETQYF
clone_size: -; d_call: TRBD1; j_call: TRBJ2-2; v_call: TRBV7-9; cdr3_nt: TGTGCCAGCAGCCACGGATCAGGGGGCCTATACACCGGGGAGCTGTTTTTT; cdr3_aa: CASSHGSGGLYTGELFF
clone_size: few; d_call: TRBD2; j_call: TRBJ2-1; v_call: TRBV7-9; cdr3_nt: TGTGCCAGCAGCCAGGGACTAGCGGGGGGGCCGACCTACAATGAGCAGTTCTTC; cdr3_aa: CASSQGLAGGPTYNEQFF
clone_size: -; d_call: -; j_call: TRBJ2-7; v_call: TRBV7-6; cdr3_nt: TGTGCCAGCAGCTCCCTCCTGGGGGGTTACGAGCAGTACTTC; cdr3_aa: CASSSLLGGYEQYF
clone_size: once; d_call: -; j_call: TRBJ1-1; v_call: TRBV7-6; cdr3_nt: TGTGCCAGCAGCTTAGGAGGGAGGGTCACTGAAGCTTTCTTT; cdr3_aa: CASSLGGRVTEAFF
clone_size: -; d_call: TRBD1; j_call: TRBJ2-7; v_call: TRBV10-1; cdr3_nt: TGCGCCAGGGACAGGGATGTTTACGAGCAGTACTTC; cdr3_aa: CARDRDVYEQYF
clone_size: -; d_call: -; j_call: TRBJ1-5; v_call: TRBV27; cdr3_nt: TGTGCCAGCAGCCCGCGGGGGGAGGTTCAGCCCCAGCATTTT; cdr3_aa: CASSPRGEVQPQHF
clone_size: few; d_call: -; j_call: TRBJ2-3; v_call: TRBV10-3; cdr3_nt: TGTGCCATCACCTCTGAATTACCGGGAGATACGCAGTATTTT; cdr3_aa: CAITSELPGDTQYF
clone_size: -; d_call: TRBD1; j_call: TRBJ2-3; v_call: TRBV18; cdr3_nt: TGTGCCAGCTCAACGACAGGGGAGGATACGCAGTATTTT; cdr3_aa: CASSTTGEDTQYF
clone_size: -; d_call: TRBD2; j_call: TRBJ2-1; v_call: TRBV27; cdr3_nt: TGTGCCAGCAGTGTCCCGGGACTAGCTGTCAATGAGCAGTTCTTC; cdr3_aa: CASSVPGLAVNEQFF
clone_size: -; d_call: -; j_call: TRBJ1-2; v_call: TRBV4-2; cdr3_nt: TGTGCCAGCAGCCAAGGGGCAGGAGGAGGCTATGGCTACACCTTC; cdr3_aa: CASSQGAGGGYGYTF
clone_size: -; d_call: -; j_call: TRBJ2-7; v_call: TRBV13; cdr3_nt: TGTGCCAGCACCTGGGGGGGACAGGAATACGAGCAGTACTTC; cdr3_aa: CASTWGGQEYEQYF
clone_size: -; d_call: -; j_call: TRBJ1-1; v_call: TRBV25-1; cdr3_nt: TGTGCCAGCAGTGATGGAGGCAGAATGAACACTGAAGCTTTCTTT; cdr3_aa: CASSDGGRMNTEAFF
clone_size: medium-sized; d_call: -; j_call: TRBJ2-4; v_call: TRBV4-1; cdr3_nt: TGCGCCAGCAGCCAAGATCGGGGATTGGGCGACAAAAACATTCAGTACTTC; cdr3_aa: CASSQDRGLGDKNIQYF
clone_size: -; d_call: -; j_call: TRBJ2-7; v_call: TRBV9; cdr3_nt: TGTGCCAGCAGCGTAGGACAGAGCTCCTACGAGCAGTACTTC; cdr3_aa: CASSVGQSSYEQYF
clone_size: -; d_call: -; j_call: TRBJ1-1; v_call: TRBV7-2; cdr3_nt: TGTGCCAGCAGCTCGCGCGCAGGGGAAGGGATAGATAACACTGAAGCTTTCTTT; cdr3_aa: CASSSRAGEGIDNTEAFF